These 18 T cell receptor beta chains came from one sample sequenced in a study of CD8+ T cells in alopecia areata. RNA was isolated and reverse transcribed to cDNA, the sequencing template. Data came from immunoSEQ multiplex PCR; TCRdb stores just in-frame clones and leaves some out. This sample comprises 250,000 or so clones, none seen once only. Cell sorting was performed on pooled cutaneous lymph node cells with CD4, CD8alpha, NKG2D, NKG2ACE and other markers. Sample: CD4+ T cells sorted from a lymph node. Source of these receptors: a C3H/HeJ mouse with alopecia areata. The strain is characterized by the MHC haplotype H2-k.

As concerns this clone: Germline and genes here are mouse. Read sequence stops 4 residues before the CDR3 end, and the germline J gene provides the missing end. V gene TRBV13-1 combines with J gene TRBJ1-1; 9 bases align to TRBD1. CDR3 length: 14 amino acids. CDR1 and CDR2 from the germline V gene are NSHNY and SYGAGN. CDR3 DNA (partial): TGTGCCAGCAGTGGAACAGGGGGCGAGACA. Its protein is CASSGTGGET. The complete CDR3 protein is CASSGTGGETEVFF.

As for this clone: Gene names refer to mouse genes. The CDR3 is cut off 4 residues early in the read; its end comes from the germline J gene. The same CDR3 is also encoded by other DNA sequences in this sample. This chain connects TRBV19 to TRBJ2-7; D unclear. Per germline, CDR1 FNHDT and CDR2 SITEND (reference sequence). Trimming left V 4 bases short and J 3 bases short, with 5 bases between. The CDR3 contains 11 residues. Partial CDR3 DNA: TGTGCCAGCAGTCCTAACTAT. Translation: CASSPNY. The CDR3 as a whole reads CASSPNYEQYF.

This clone was seen a few times. The gene symbols are mouse symbols. The read gets to within 4 residues of the CDR3 end, and the germline J gene fills in the rest. The chain has TRBV19 and TRBJ2-5, with 8 bases aligning to TRBD2. Germline V lookup: CDR1 FNHDT, CDR2 SITEND (reference sequence). The CDR3 has 12 residues. CDR3 protein: CASSWGEDTQYF. Incomplete CDR3 DNA: TGTGCCAGCAGCTGGGGGGAAGAC.

This clone was observed a few times. Germline and genes here are mouse. Read sequence stops 4 residues before the CDR3 end, and the germline J gene provides the missing end. The rearrangement links TRBV19 to TRBJ2-3, with 11 bases aligning to TRBD2. This CDR3 has 18 residues. J was trimmed by 1 base and V by 0 bases; bases with no gene match: 7. Germline CDR1 and CDR2: FNHDT and SITEND (reference sequence). CDR3 DNA (partial): TGTGCCAGCAGTATAGCCCTACTGGGGGGGCGCGGTGCAGAA. Translation: CASSIALLGGRGAE. The entire CDR3 is CASSIALLGGRGAETLYF.

This clone was seen a few times. All gene names here are mouse names. Read data end 4 residues before the CDR3 end; the end is taken from the germline J gene. The same CDR3 can be traced to other DNA sequences in this sample. The chain is built from TRBV13-1 and TRBJ2-5; D ambiguous. Between the trimmed V and J ends, which lost 0 bases and 0 bases, there was a span of 5 bases. Germline assignment: CDR1 NSHNY and CDR2 SYGAGN. CDR3 length: 14 amino acids. The covered CDR3 bases are TGTGCCAGCAGTGATGCTGGTAACCAAGAC. Amino acid sequence: CASSDAGNQD. The whole CDR3 protein reads CASSDAGNQDTQYF.

Of note for this clone: Genes and germline come from the mouse. The read ends 4 residues before the CDR3 terminus; that terminus is restored from the germline J gene. This chain connects TRBV13-3 to TRBJ2-2; 10 positions match TRBD2. Germline CDR1 reads NNHDY; CDR2 reads SYVADS. Unmatched junction bases numbered 7, after V lost 5 bases and J lost 0 bases. This CDR3 has 17 amino acids. The DNA read from the CDR3 is TGTGCCAGCAGCCCGGGACTGGGGCTCGCAAACACCGGG. Residues: CASSPGLGLANTG. The entire CDR3 reads CASSPGLGLANTGQLYF.

Turning to this clone: All gene names here are mouse names. The CDR3 extends 4 residues past the end of the read, so its final part is completed from the germline J gene. The sample carries other DNA sequences with the same CDR3. The chain employs TRBV1 and TRBJ2-5, with D maybe TRBD1 (6 bases). Germline V gene data show CDR1 as NSQYPW and CDR2 as LRSPGD (reference sequence). V was clipped by 3 bases and J by 0 bases, with 10 bases between them. This CDR3 spans 15 amino acids. CDR3 amino acids: CTCSAPGQNQDTQYF. CDR3 DNA (partial): TGCACCTGCAGTGCGCCGGGACAAAACCAAGAC.

As to this clone: The genes and germline here are from mouse. Read data end 4 residues before the CDR3 end; the end is taken from the germline J gene. The chain uses TRBV13-2 and TRBJ2-1; 10 bases fit TRBD2. V trimming: 2 bases; J trimming: 6 bases; junction bases outside the gene matches: 8. CDR1 and CDR2 from the germline V gene are NNHNN and SYGAGS (reference sequence). The CDR3 contains 16 residues. The covered CDR3 bases are TGTGCCAGCGGTGAACGGACTGGGGGAGTTGGTGCT. This codes for CASGERTGGVGA. The entire CDR3 sequence reads CASGERTGGVGAEQFF.

A note on this clone: The gene names here belong to mouse. The read ends 4 residues before the CDR3 terminus; that terminus is restored from the germline J gene. The chain is built from TRBV13-3 and TRBJ2-5, with TRBD1 as a possible D gene (5 bases). This CDR3 comprises 11 residues. Germline loops: CDR1 NNHDY, CDR2 SYVADS. CDR3 region: CASRQADTQYF. The DNA read from the CDR3 is TGTGCCAGCAGACAGGCGGAC.

This clone was detected a few times. Mouse germline and gene names are used. The CDR3 goes on 4 residues after the read ends, and that part is filled in from the germline J gene. This rearrangement joins TRBV13-2 to TRBJ2-1, with TRBD1 matching over 9 bases. The CDR3 totals 16 residues. Germline CDR1 NNHNN, CDR2 SYGAGS (reference sequence). V shed 3 bases, J shed 0 bases, and the junction held 4 bases outside the gene matches. The sequenced CDR3 bases are TGTGCCAGCGGTGGGGGACAGGGAGATAACTATGCT. Translated: CASGGGQGDNYA. The entire CDR3 reads CASGGGQGDNYAEQFF.

Worth noting for this clone: The listed genes are named as in mouse. The read terminates 4 residues ahead of where the CDR3 ends, so the germline J gene completes it. Within the sample, other DNA sequences also encode this same CDR3. V and J are TRBV19 and TRBJ2-1; 7 bases fit TRBD1. Germline V gene lookup returns CDR1 FNHDT and CDR2 SITEND (reference sequence). J lost 3 bases, V lost 2 bases, and 2 bases had no gene match. The CDR3 consists of 14 residues. The CDR3 here is CASSIGTVYAEQFF. The CDR3 DNA, read in part, is TGTGCCAGCAGTATCGGGACAGTCTATGCT.

A few counts support this clone. Gene labels here are mouse ones. The sequenced fragment ends 4 residues before the CDR3 boundary, so the rest is inferred from the germline J gene. Different DNA sequences within this sample yield the same CDR3. V gene TRBV13-3 combines with J gene TRBJ2-2; D unclear. V was shortened by 2 bases and J by 0 bases, with 5 bases between the two germline ends. The CDR3 has 14 amino acids. In germline, CDR1 is NNHDY, CDR2 SYVADS. CDR3 in amino acids: CASSDSANTGQLYF. The part of the CDR3 DNA that was read is TGTGCCAGCAGTGACAGCGCAAACACCGGG.

This clone was counted many times. Mouse names are used for the genes. From the germline J gene comes the end of the CDR3, since the read stops 4 residues before it. The chain links TRBV17 to TRBJ2-2; possible D gene TRBD2, 6 bases. V lost 3 bases to trimming and J lost 2 bases, with 10 bases between them. Germline assignment: CDR1 MNHDT and CDR2 YYDKIL. CDR3 length: 15 residues. The CDR3 reads CASSSPGTNTGQLYF. Incomplete CDR3 DNA: TGTGCTAGCAGTAGCCCCGGGACTAACACCGGG. Filled out from reference TRBV17 and TRBJ2-2, the complete variable domain reads DTTVKQNPRYKLARVGKPVNLICSQTMNHDTMYWYQKKPNQAPKLLLFYYDKILNREADTFEKFQSSRPNNSFCSLYIGSAGLEYSAMYLCASSSPGTNTGQLYFGEGSKLTVL.

The table lists this clone with a few counts. These gene names are mouse names. The read is 4 residues too short to cover the CDR3 end, so that end is filled in from the germline J gene. The same CDR3 also results from other DNA sequences found in this sample. The V call is TRBV1, the J call TRBJ2-3, with 10 bases that match TRBD2. The CDR3 length is 16 residues. CDR1 is NSQYPW and CDR2 is LRSPGD in the germline V gene (reference sequence). With 1 base clipped from V and 1 base from J, the junction kept 2 bases outside the gene matches. CDR3 in amino acids: CTCSAGTGGGAETLYF. Incomplete CDR3 DNA: TGCACCTGCAGTGCAGGGACTGGGGGTGGTGCAGAA.

This clone came up a few times. The gene names here belong to mouse. The CDR3 extends 4 residues past the end of the read, so its final part is completed from the germline J gene. The chain links TRBV13-2 to TRBJ2-7; 8 bases agree with TRBD2. The CDR3 loop spans 13 amino acids. The germline V gene has CDR1 NNHNN and CDR2 SYGAGS (reference sequence). CDR3 in amino acids: CASGDDWGYEQYF. Partial CDR3 DNA: TGTGCCAGCGGTGATGACTGGGGGTAT.

Concerning this clone: Any gene name here is a mouse gene name. The read ends 4 residues early relative to the CDR3; the germline J gene fills the gap. The genes are TRBV19 and TRBJ2-1, with 9 positions matching TRBD2. V dropped 6 bases and J dropped 2; count of bases not matched to a gene: 3. CDR3 length: 14 residues. CDR1 FNHDT and CDR2 SITEND come from the germline V gene (reference sequence). CDR3 sequence: CASTPGGDYAEQFF. The CDR3 DNA, read in part, is TGTGCCAGCACCCCTGGGGGGGACTATGCT.

The sample holds a few counts of this clone. The genes and germline here are from mouse. Read coverage stops 4 residues before the CDR3 terminus; the germline J gene supplies the remainder. The V gene is TRBV17, the J gene TRBJ1-5; D is perhaps TRBD1 (5 bases). Germline assignment: CDR1 MNHDT and CDR2 YYDKIL. There are 13 residues in the CDR3. CDR3 DNA (partial): TGTGCTAGCAGTAGGTTCGCTGGGGGA. Translated, it gives CASSRFAGG. The entire CDR3 protein is CASSRFAGGAPLF.

As regards this clone: Mouse gene names apply. The read terminates 4 residues ahead of where the CDR3 ends, so the germline J gene completes it. This sequence joins TRBV19 and TRBJ2-1; 10 positions match TRBD2. The length of the CDR3 is 13 residues. Per germline, CDR1 FNHDT and CDR2 SITEND (reference sequence). The V gene end was trimmed by 10 bases and the J gene end by 1 base; junction bases not matched to a gene: 2. CDR3 DNA, as far as it was read: TGTGCCTCGGGACTGGGGAACTATGCT. This sequence encodes CASGLGNYA. The CDR3 as a whole reads CASGLGNYAEQFF.